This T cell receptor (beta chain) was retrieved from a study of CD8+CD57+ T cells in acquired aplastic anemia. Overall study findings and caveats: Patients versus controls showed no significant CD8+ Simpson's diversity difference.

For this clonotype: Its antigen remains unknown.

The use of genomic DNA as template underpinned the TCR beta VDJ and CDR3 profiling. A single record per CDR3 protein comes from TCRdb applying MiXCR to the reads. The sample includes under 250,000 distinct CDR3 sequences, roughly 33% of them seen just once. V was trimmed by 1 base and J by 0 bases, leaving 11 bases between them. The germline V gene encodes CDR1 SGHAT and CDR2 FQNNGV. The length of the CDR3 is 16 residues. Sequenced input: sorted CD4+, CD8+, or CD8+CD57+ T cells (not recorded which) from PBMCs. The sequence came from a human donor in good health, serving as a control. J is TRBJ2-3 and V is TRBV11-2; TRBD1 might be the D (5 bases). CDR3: CASSLGAGRSTDTQYF. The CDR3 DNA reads TGTGCCAGCAGCTTAGGGGCAGGGCGTAGCACAGATACGCAGTATTTT.